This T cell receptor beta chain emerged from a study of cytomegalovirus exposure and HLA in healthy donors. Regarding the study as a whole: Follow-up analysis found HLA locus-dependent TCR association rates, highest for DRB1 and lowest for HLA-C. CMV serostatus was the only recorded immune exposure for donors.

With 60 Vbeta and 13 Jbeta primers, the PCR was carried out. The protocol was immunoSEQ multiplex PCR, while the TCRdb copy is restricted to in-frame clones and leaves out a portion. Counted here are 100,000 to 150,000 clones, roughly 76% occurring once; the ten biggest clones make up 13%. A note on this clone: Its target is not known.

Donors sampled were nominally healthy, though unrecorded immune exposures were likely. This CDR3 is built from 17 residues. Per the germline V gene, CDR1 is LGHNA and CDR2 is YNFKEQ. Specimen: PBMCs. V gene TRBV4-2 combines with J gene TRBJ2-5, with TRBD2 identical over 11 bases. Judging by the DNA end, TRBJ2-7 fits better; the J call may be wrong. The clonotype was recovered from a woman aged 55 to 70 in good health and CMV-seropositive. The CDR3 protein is CASSQDLGGTSGYEQYF. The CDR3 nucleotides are TGTGCCAGCAGCCAAGACCTCGGGGGGACTAGCGGCTACGAGCAGTACTTC.